This T cell receptor beta chain was profiled in a study of OX40 agonist ivuxolimab in advanced cancers. Study context: Patients in the trial were receiving intravenous ivuxolimab every 2 weeks, at doses of 0.01 to 10 mg/kg. Patients undergoing dose escalation presented with hepatocellular carcinoma, melanoma, renal cell or head and neck cancer.

About this clone itself: Its antigen is undetermined.

General study findings and limits: Patients with a partial response at 0.1-3.0 mg/kg had among the lowest clonal expansion. Nonresponders included some who also had low normalized T-cell clonal expansion.

TCRdb keeps only in-frame clones here, not all; method: immunoSEQ multiplex PCR. The sample includes some 77,000 clones, over 80% of them seen just once. Germline V gives CDR1 ENHRY, CDR2 SYGVKD. The junction had 3 bases not matched to a gene; V was cut back by 10 bases and J by 3 bases. The CDR3 covers 12 residues. Sequences were derived from CD4+ or CD8+ T cells sorted from blood, sampled in a trial of the OX40 agonist ivuxolimab. The chain carries TRBV10-3 and TRBJ2-1, with 7 bases identical to TRBD1. The sequence derives from an adult with an advanced solid tumor such as melanoma, head and neck, liver or kidney cancer. CDR3 sequence: CATGDSYNEQFF. The DNA of the CDR3 is TGTGCCACCGGGGACAGCTACAATGAGCAGTTCTTC.